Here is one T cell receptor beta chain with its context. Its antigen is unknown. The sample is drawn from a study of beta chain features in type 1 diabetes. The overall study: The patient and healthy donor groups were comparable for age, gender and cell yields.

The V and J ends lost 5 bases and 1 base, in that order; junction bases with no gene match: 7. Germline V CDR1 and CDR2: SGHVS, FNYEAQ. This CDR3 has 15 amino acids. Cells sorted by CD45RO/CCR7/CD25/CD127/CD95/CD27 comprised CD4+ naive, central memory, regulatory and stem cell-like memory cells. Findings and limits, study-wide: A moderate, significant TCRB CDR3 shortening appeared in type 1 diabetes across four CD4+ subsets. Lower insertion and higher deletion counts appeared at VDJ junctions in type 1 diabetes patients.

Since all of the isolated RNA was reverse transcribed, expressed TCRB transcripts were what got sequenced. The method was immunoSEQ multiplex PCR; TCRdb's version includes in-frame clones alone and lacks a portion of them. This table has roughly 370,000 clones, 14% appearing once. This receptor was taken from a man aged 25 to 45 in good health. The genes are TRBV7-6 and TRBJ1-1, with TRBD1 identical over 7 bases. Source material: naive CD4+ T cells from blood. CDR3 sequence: CASSPETGPNTEAFF. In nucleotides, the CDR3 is TGTGCCAGCAGCCCCGAGACAGGGCCGAACACTGAAGCTTTCTTT. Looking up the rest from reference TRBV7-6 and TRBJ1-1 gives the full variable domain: GAGVSQSPRYKVTKRGQDVALRCDPISGHVSLYWYRQALGQGPEFLTYFNYEAQQDKSGLPNDRFSAERPEGSISTLTIQRTEQRDSAMYRCASSPETGPNTEAFFGQGTRLTVV.